These T cell receptor beta chains were read from a single sample in a study of molecular identifiers for immune sequencing clone quantification. TCRdb recomputed calls from the PCR reads with MiXCR, one row per CDR3 protein. The table has 400,000 to 600,000 distinct CDR3 sequences, about 22% seen once. The sequenced sample was naive CD8+ T cells from blood, with Jurkat cell RNA spiked in. The receptor source for this set is a human donor in good health. Some libraries in this study had Jurkat cell RNA spiked in. The CDR3 runs from the conserved cysteine through the conserved F or W. D genes are given only for firm matches. Size values are once, few and many counts, or a class for expanded clones, and some rows have none.

j_gene	len	d_gene	abundance	v_gene	CDR3aa	CDR3nt
TRBJ2-7	14	TRBD1	.	TRBV27	CASSPLDRVGEQYF	TGTGCCAGCAGTCCCCTGGACAGGGTGGGCGAGCAGTACTTC
TRBJ2-1	15	TRBD2	many	TRBV7-9	CASREASGPYNEQFF	TGTGCCAGCAGAGAAGCTAGCGGGCCCTACAATGAGCAGTTCTTC
TRBJ1-1	13	.	.	TRBV19	CASSTPGYTEAFF	TGTGCCAGTTCAACCCCAGGTTACACTGAAGCTTTCTTT
TRBJ1-1	13	TRBD1	.	TRBV30	CAWIEDRASEALF	TGTGCCTGGATCGAGGACAGGGCGTCTGAAGCTCTCTTT
TRBJ2-2	14	.	.	TRBV30	CARKKTPSVPELFF	TGTGCCCGGAAGAAGACTCCTAGCGTCCCGGAGCTGTTTTTT
TRBJ2-3	14	.	few	TRBV10-1	CASSEALAADTQYF	TGCGCCAGCAGTGAGGCTCTAGCCGCAGATACGCAGTATTTT
TRBJ1-1	13	.	many	TRBV7-9	CASSFPGHPEAFF	TGTGCCAGCAGCTTTCCGGGACACCCTGAAGCTTTCTTT
TRBJ2-7	14	.	many	TRBV7-2	CASSFEQLGYEQYF	TGTGCCAGCAGCTTCGAACAACTGGGGTACGAGCAGTACTTC
TRBJ2-2	15	.	few	TRBV19	CASSIVPGNTGELFF	TGTGCCAGTAGTATAGTACCGGGGAACACCGGGGAGCTGTTTTTT
TRBJ2-7	12	.	.	TRBV7-9	CASSREGHEQYF	TGTGCCAGCAGCCGTGAGGGCCACGAGCAGTACTTC
TRBJ2-7	16	TRBD2	few	TRBV5-1	CASSGDSGRASYEQYF	TGCGCCAGCAGCGGGGATAGCGGGAGGGCCTCATACGAGCAGTACTTC
TRBJ2-7	15	TRBD1	.	TRBV28	CASSFGKGASGEQYF	TGTGCCAGCAGTTTCGGAAAGGGGGCGTCGGGGGAGCAGTACTTC
TRBJ2-6	16	.	.	TRBV4-1	CASSTAGSSGANVLTF	TGCGCCAGCAGCACGGCAGGGAGCTCTGGGGCCAACGTCCTGACTTTC
TRBJ2-5	14	.	few	TRBV20-1	CSALQGAGQETQYF	TGCAGTGCTCTTCAGGGCGCAGGGCAAGAGACCCAGTACTTC
TRBJ1-2	16	.	many	TRBV6-4	CASSRTATGFPYGYTF	TGTGCCAGCAGTCGAACCGCCACAGGGTTCCCCTATGGCTACACCTTC
TRBJ2-7	14	.	many	TRBV9	CASSVASDPGEQYF	TGTGCCAGCAGCGTAGCGAGCGACCCCGGCGAGCAGTACTTC
TRBJ1-4	17	TRBD1	.	TRBV6-6	CASSRQGTPSTNEKLFF	TGTGCCAGCAGCCGACAGGGGACACCTTCTACTAATGAAAAACTGTTTTTT
TRBJ2-1	13	TRBD2	.	TRBV12-3/TRBV12-4	CASTPFGGVEQFF	TGTGCCAGCACCCCATTCGGGGGGGTAGAGCAGTTCTTC
TRBJ2-3	12	.	many	TRBV5-4	CASSEITDTQYF	TGTGCCAGCAGCGAGATCACAGATACGCAGTATTTT
TRBJ2-4	14	.	many	TRBV21-1	CASSGTGEENIQYF	TGTGCCAGCAGCGGGACAGGGGAGGAAAACATTCAGTACTTC
TRBJ2-7	15	.	few	TRBV27	CASLPQKGRSYEQYF	TGTGCCAGCCTCCCCCAAAAGGGCCGGTCCTACGAGCAGTACTTC
TRBJ1-2	16	.	few	TRBV2	CASRRDNSPRLNGYTF	TGTGCCAGCAGGAGGGACAATTCCCCCCGACTGAATGGCTACACCTTC
TRBJ1-1	17	TRBD1	.	TRBV5-6	CASRFPPFRTGDTEAFF	TGTGCCAGCAGATTTCCCCCCTTTCGGACAGGCGACACTGAAGCTTTCTTT
TRBJ2-1	18	.	.	TRBV30	CAWSVGGGRQDSYNEQFF	TGTGCCTGGAGTGTAGGGGGGGGCAGACAAGACTCCTACAATGAGCAGTTCTTC
TRBJ1-3	14	.	.	TRBV20-1	CSASPGFSGNTIYF	TGCAGTGCTAGCCCGGGATTCTCTGGAAACACCATATATTTT
TRBJ1-2	12	.	many	TRBV30	CAWSDGTIRYTF	TGTGCCTGGAGCGACGGGACTATCCGTTACACCTTC
TRBJ1-2	15	.	.	TRBV4-3	CASSQDRLPYYGYTF	TGCGCCAGCAGCCAAGATCGACTACCCTACTATGGCTACACCTTC
TRBJ2-7	11	.	.	TRBV27	CASSSSLGQYF	TGTGCCAGCAGTTCAAGTCTCGGGCAGTACTTC
TRBJ2-1	17	.	many	TRBV24-1	CATSTRTTSFSYNEQFF	TGTGCCACCTCTACGCGGACAACGAGTTTCTCCTACAATGAGCAGTTCTTC
TRBJ1-1	14	.	.	TRBV6-2/TRBV6-3	CASRIFGQNTEAFF	TGTGCCAGCAGAATATTTGGACAGAACACTGAAGCTTTCTTT
TRBJ2-5	12	TRBD2	few	TRBV27	CASSFGGGPEYF	TGTGCCAGCAGTTTCGGCGGGGGGCCAGAGTACTTC
TRBJ2-2	16	.	few	TRBV7-9	CASSSLSGEYTGELFF	TGTGCCAGCAGCTCTTTATCGGGAGAGTACACCGGGGAGCTGTTTTTT
TRBJ2-3	16	TRBD2	few	TRBV28	CASSPGTTSLPDTQYF	TGTGCCAGCAGTCCTGGGACTACTAGCTTACCAGATACGCAGTATTTT
TRBJ1-5	13	TRBD1	many	TRBV12-3/TRBV12-4	CASALQGNQPQHF	TGTGCCAGCGCGCTACAGGGGAATCAGCCCCAGCATTTT
TRBJ2-1	13	TRBD2	.	TRBV11-3	CASSSGTSGRQFF	TGTGCCAGCAGCTCGGGGACTAGCGGGCGTCAGTTCTTC
TRBJ2-3	13	.	few	TRBV4-2	CASSHSPPDTQYF	TGTGCCAGCAGCCATAGCCCTCCAGATACGCAGTATTTT
TRBJ2-5	15	.	.	TRBV15	CATSRDLGLGETQYF	TGTGCCACCAGCAGAGATCTGGGACTCGGAGAGACCCAGTACTTC
TRBJ2-7	13	.	.	TRBV5-8	CASRGVGGNEQYF	TGTGCCAGCAGAGGTGTAGGGGGTAACGAGCAGTACTTC
TRBJ2-7	14	.	many	TRBV7-6	CASSLGGTGYEQYF	TGTGCCAGCAGCTTAGGGGGAACCGGGTACGAGCAGTACTTC
TRBJ1-5	15	.	.	TRBV19	CASSIYREPNQPQHF	TGTGCCAGTAGTATATACCGGGAGCCCAATCAGCCCCAGCATTTT
TRBJ1-2	15	.	.	TRBV5-5	CASSFPNRESYGYTF	TGTGCCAGCAGCTTCCCAAACAGGGAGTCCTATGGCTACACCTTC
TRBJ2-2	18	.	.	TRBV27	CASSPLTPRGLGTGELFF	TGTGCCAGCAGTCCCCTAACGCCCAGGGGTTTGGGCACCGGGGAGCTGTTTTTT
TRBJ2-7	15	TRBD2	few	TRBV18	CASSPDGTSGYEQYF	TGTGCCAGCTCACCGGACGGGACTAGCGGATACGAGCAGTACTTC
TRBJ2-7	15	TRBD2	.	TRBV7-9	CASSERGEASYEQYF	TGTGCCAGCAGCGAACGGGGGGAGGCTTCCTACGAGCAGTACTTC
TRBJ2-1	13	TRBD2	.	TRBV20-1	CSARAGLPNEQFF	TGCAGTGCTAGAGCGGGACTACCAAATGAGCAGTTCTTC
TRBJ2-1	17	TRBD1	many	TRBV3-1	CASSQALGTGFGNEQFF	TGTGCCAGCAGCCAAGCTTTGGGGACAGGGTTTGGGAATGAGCAGTTCTTC
TRBJ2-1	13	.	.	TRBV19	CASSTPAGNEQFF	TGTGCCAGTAGTACCCCAGCAGGTAATGAGCAGTTCTTC
TRBJ1-2	15	TRBD1	.	TRBV4-2	CASRHDRAPQYGYTF	TGTGCCAGCAGACACGACAGGGCCCCCCAGTATGGCTACACCTTC
TRBJ1-3	14	.	.	TRBV18	CASSPDLSGNTIYF	TGTGCCAGCTCCCCGGATTTGTCTGGAAACACCATATATTTT